The present entry profiles one T cell receptor beta chain with its context. As yet, its antigen is unknown. The data originate from a study of CD8+CD57+ T cells in acquired aplastic anemia. Individuals selected for sequencing had exhibited CD8+CD57+ cell expansion on flow cytometry. The enrolled patients all had severe acquired aplastic anemia. Study-level points and caveats: Patients and controls shared nearly 30 CD8+ CDR3 sequences, highly expressed in patients.

The TCR beta profiling, which covered VDJ combination and CDR3 sequence, was carried out using genomic DNA as the template. A single record per CDR3 protein comes from TCRdb applying MiXCR to the reads. The data show around 190,000 distinct CDR3 sequences, about half seen once. The germline V gene has CDR1 SNHLY and CDR2 FYNNEI. This CDR3 spans 13 amino acids. V shed 10 bases and J 1 base; nucleotides not matched to a gene: 4. This TCR was recovered from a human donor with aplastic anemia. The chain has TRBV2 and TRBJ1-1; 9 nucleotides match TRBD1. Material for sequencing was sorted CD4+, CD8+, or CD8+CD57+ T cells (not recorded which) from PBMCs. The CDR3 protein is CAITGQGNTEAFF. The CDR3, as DNA: TGTGCCATTACGGGACAGGGGAACACTGAAGCTTTCTTT. Full variable domain (remainder filled in from reference TRBV2 and TRBJ1-1): EPEVTQTPSHQVTQMGQEVILRCVPISNHLYFYWYRQILGQKVEFLVSFYNNEISEKSEIFDDQFSVERPDGSNFTLKIRSTKLEDSAMYFCAITGQGNTEAFFGQGTRLTVV.